The source of this TCR beta chain is a study of blood T cell repertoires in COVID-19. Study background: In each case, the material was cDNA or gDNA derived from T cells, B-cell-depleted T cells, or PBMCs.

The germline V gene encodes CDR1 MDHEN and CDR2 SYDVKM. This CDR3 is 15 amino acids long. Germline trimming cut 0 bases from V and 6 bases from J; bases unmatched to any gene: 2. Original analysis: By means of reference gene primer amplification, nucleated cell counts were estimated. TCRdb's table, derived via immunoSEQ multiplex PCR, lists solely in-frame clones and lacks some. V and J calls and clone size are those listed in that table; D and trimming were worked out from the DNA. The profile covers about 91,000 clones, with 60% to 85% appearing a single time and about 6.4% taken by the ten largest.

This chain uses TRBV28 with TRBJ1-5; the match to TRBD1 covers 10 bases. The sequenced material came from peripheral blood. This receptor was identified in a man between 65 and 80 years old with acute or convalescent COVID-19. The CDR3 DNA follows: TGTGCCAGCAGTTTATGGGGACAGGGGACTCAGCCCCAGCATTTT. It specifies CASSLWGQGTQPQHF.